The 4 T cell receptor beta chains given below trace back to one sample, sequenced in a study of control samples from healthy donors and cancer patients. Clones were read by immunoSEQ multiplex PCR, and TCRdb kept only the in-frame ones, dropping some. Counted here are roughly 27,000 clones, under 95% occurring once; the ten biggest clones make up 13%. The sample comprised PBMCs. Every receptor here comes from a man aged 50-60 years with lung cancer.

V and J are TRBV6-1 and TRBJ1-5; D unclear. Trimming took 1 base from V and 6 from J, leaving 10 bases between them. Germline CDR1 MNHNS, CDR2 SASEGT. This CDR3 contains 14 residues. The CDR3: CASSEGRGGQPQHF. The CDR3 region has the DNA TGTGCCAGCAGTGAAGGCCGCGGCGGTCAGCCCCAGCATTTT.

This sequence joins TRBV7-9 and TRBJ2-5, with 13 bases fitting TRBD2. This CDR3 region has 16 residues. Trimming removed 5 bases from V and 5 bases from J; junction bases left unmatched: 8. In germline, CDR1 is SEHNR, CDR2 FQNEAQ (reference sequence). The CDR3 spells CASSPAGLAGLETQYF. As DNA, the CDR3 is TGTGCCAGCAGCCCGGCGGGACTAGCGGGGCTGGAGACCCAGTACTTC.

This clone was picked up one time. The chain couples TRBV10-3 to TRBJ1-2, with 7 bases lining up with TRBD1. Germline CDR1 reads ENHRY; CDR2 reads SYGVKD. V was pared by 6 bases and J by 4 bases, with 11 bases of the junction left unmatched. CDR3 length: 15 residues. CDR3 nucleotides: TGTGCCATCAGGGAAACAGGGGTAAATACCTATGGCTACACCTTC. This codes for CAIRETGVNTYGYTF.

The chain couples TRBV7-2 to TRBJ2-2; TRBD1 might be the D (6 bases). V lost 5 bases and J 7 bases, leaving 17 bases between the germline ends. The CDR3 sequence is 15 residues long. Germline V gives CDR1 SGHTA, CDR2 FQGNSA. CDR3: CASSLETGLYGELFF. The CDR3 nucleotides read TGTGCCAGCAGCCTGGAGACAGGCTTATACGGGGAGCTGTTTTTT.